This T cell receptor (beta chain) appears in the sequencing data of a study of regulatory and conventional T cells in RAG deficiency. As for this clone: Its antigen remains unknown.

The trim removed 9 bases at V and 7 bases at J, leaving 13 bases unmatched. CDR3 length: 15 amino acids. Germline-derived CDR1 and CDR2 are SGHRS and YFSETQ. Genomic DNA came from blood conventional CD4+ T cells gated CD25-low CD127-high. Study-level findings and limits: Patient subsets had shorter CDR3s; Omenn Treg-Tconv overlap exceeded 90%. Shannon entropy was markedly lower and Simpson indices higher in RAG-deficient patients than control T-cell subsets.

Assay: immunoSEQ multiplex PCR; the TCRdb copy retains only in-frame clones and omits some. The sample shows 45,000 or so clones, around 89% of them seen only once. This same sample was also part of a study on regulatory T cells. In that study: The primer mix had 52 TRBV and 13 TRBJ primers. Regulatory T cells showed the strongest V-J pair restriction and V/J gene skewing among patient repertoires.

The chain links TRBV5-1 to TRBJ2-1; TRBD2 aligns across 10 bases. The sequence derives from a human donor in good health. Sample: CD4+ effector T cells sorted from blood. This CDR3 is CATRASGGGLNEQFF. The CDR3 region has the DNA TGCGCCACCCGGGCTAGCGGGGGTGGTTTAAATGAGCAGTTCTTC.